The sample holds one count of the clone carrying this TCR beta chain. TCRdb re-derived calls from the RT-PCR reads in MiXCR, one entry per CDR3 protein. The sample lists 100,000 to 130,000 distinct CDR3 sequences; approximately 40% were seen once. CDR1 is KGHDR and CDR2 is SFDVKD in the germline V gene. The V gene end was trimmed by 5 bases and the J gene end by 4 bases; junction bases not matched to a gene: 0. CDR3 length: 14 residues. The record originates from a study of patients and donors after allogeneic stem cell transplantation. This receptor was obtained from a human donor who was either an allogeneic HSCT recipient or a stem cell or donor lymphocyte infusion donor (not recorded which). It is not recorded whose cells these are; they may come from a transplant donor. The material sequenced was blood, either unsorted or a sorted T cell fraction (not recorded which). The V gene is TRBV24-1, the J gene TRBJ2-2; 10 bases are shared with TRBD1. The CDR3 nucleotides read TGTGCCACCAGTGGGACAGGGGGCACCGGGGAGCTGTTTTTT. Its translation: CATSGTGGTGELFF.